Listed here is a single TCR beta chain. Trimming left V 3 bases short and J 2 bases short, with 13 bases between. CDR3 size: 14 residues. The germline CDR1 and CDR2 sequences are SQVTM and ANQGSEA. The data belong to a study of T cell responses to AZD1222 COVID-19 vaccine. The protocol was immunoSEQ multiplex PCR, while the TCRdb copy is restricted to in-frame clones and leaves out a portion. The repertoire holds roughly 150,000 clones, with about 90% as singletons. The origin of this receptor is an adult who received the AZD1222 COVID-19 vaccine. V is TRBV29-1 and J is TRBJ2-5; possible D gene TRBD2, 6 bases. The starting material was peripheral blood, obtained 28 days after the second AZD1222 dose. The CDR3 loop is CSVDLGGRQETQYF. In DNA form, the CDR3 reads TGCAGCGTTGATCTGGGAGGAAGGCAAGAGACCCAGTACTTC.